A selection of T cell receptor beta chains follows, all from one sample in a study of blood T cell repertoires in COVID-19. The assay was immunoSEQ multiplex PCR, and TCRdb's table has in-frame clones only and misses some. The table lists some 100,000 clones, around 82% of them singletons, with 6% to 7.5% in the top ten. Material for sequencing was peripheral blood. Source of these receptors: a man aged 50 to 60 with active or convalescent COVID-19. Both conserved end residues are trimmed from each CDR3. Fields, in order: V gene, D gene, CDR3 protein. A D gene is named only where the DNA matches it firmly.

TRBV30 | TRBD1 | AWSKKTGVFHEQY
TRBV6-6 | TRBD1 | ASSQGQGPGNTIY
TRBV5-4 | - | ASSEVPGTTGSPLH
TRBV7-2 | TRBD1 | ASSSPGQGARDTQY
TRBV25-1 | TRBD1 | ASSETGWDEQF
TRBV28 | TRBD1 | ASSAPGQGTGELF
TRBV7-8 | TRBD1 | ASSPMGQGNEQY
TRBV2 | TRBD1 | ASSETGVRETQY
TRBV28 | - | ASSPNRDYGYT
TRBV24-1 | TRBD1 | ATSSGGYEQF
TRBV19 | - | ASSANLNSGNTIY